This record concerns one T cell receptor beta chain sequence. Its target is not known. This CDR3 contains 11 residues. Per germline, CDR1 SGHTA and CDR2 FQGNSA. Trimming removed 3 bases from V and 6 bases from J, with 5 bases in between. Researchers ran the PCR with 60 Vbeta and 13 Jbeta primers. Sequenced by immunoSEQ multiplex PCR; TCRdb stores in-frame clones only, minus some. The sample totals 150,000 or so clones; its top ten clones hold 1.6%. These data are taken from a study of cytomegalovirus exposure and HLA in healthy donors. Study results and limitations: There were some public TCRs occurring in many donors, but most TCR sequences were rare. HLA-A and HLA-B allele assignments for most subjects were reportedly predicted accurately using TCR beta sequences.

V and J are TRBV7-2 and TRBJ1-1; D not certain. This sequence originates from a woman aged 45-59 years in good health and CMV-seronegative. The specimen sequenced was PBMCs. CDR3 in amino acids: CASSLGSEAFF. CDR3 sequence (DNA): TGTGCCAGCAGCTTGGGCTCTGAAGCTTTCTTT.